Presented here are 13 T cell receptor beta chains from one specimen sequenced in a study of T cell repertoires in cytomegalovirus infection. Their target antigens are unknown. Each CDR3 protein is one row after TCRdb ran MiXCR on the reads. The profile shows about 700,000 distinct CDR3 sequences, around a third of them singletons. The input for sequencing was cultured PBMCs, taken from culture after CMV antigen stimulation. Every receptor here comes from a human donor in good health (CMV status not recorded). Some clones in this sample may be carry-over from other donors' samples.

CDR3 sequence reads: CASIPARDPRDTQYF. CDR3 DNA: TGTGCCAGCATCCCGGCCCGGGACCCCCGAGATACGCAGTATTTT. This rearrangement joins TRBV2 to TRBJ2-3; D may match TRBD1 or TRBD2 (5 bases each). V lost 7 bases to trimming and J lost 5 bases, with 19 bases between them. Germline loops: CDR1 SNHLY, CDR2 FYNNEI. There are 15 residues in the CDR3.

This clonotype has only a few counts. This sequence joins TRBV20-1 and TRBJ2-3; no reliable D call. Trimming shortened V by 1 base and J by 0 bases, and 8 bases separated the two germline ends. This CDR3 contains 14 residues. Germline-derived CDR1 and CDR2 are DFQATT and SNEGSKA (reference sequence). The CDR3: CSARVGSSTDTQYF. The CDR3 region has the DNA TGCAGTGCTAGAGTGGGTTCTAGCACAGATACGCAGTATTTT.

As for this clonotype: A read error may be the cause here, since a much bigger clone is one base away. The gene calls are TRBV7-2 and TRBJ1-2; D may be TRBD1 (5 bases). Germline V gene data show CDR1 as SGHTA and CDR2 as FQGNSA. The CDR3 is made up of 17 amino acids. Here the CDR3 reads CVSSLIYSNRNYYGYTF. The CDR3 coding sequence is TGTGTCAGCAGCTTAATTTACTCCAACAGGAATTACTATGGCTACACCTTC.

This clonotype occurred a few times. The chain is built from TRBV19 and TRBJ1-5; unclear D gene. The ends were cut back, 5 bases at V and 4 bases at J, with 12 bases in the middle. Germline V gene lookup returns CDR1 LNHDA and CDR2 SQIVND (reference sequence). The CDR3 totals 14 residues. CDR3 nucleotide sequence: TGTGCCAGTAGTTTCAGGAATTCGAATCAGCCCCAGCATTTT. Residues: CASSFRNSNQPQHF.

The genes are TRBV27 and TRBJ2-5, with a possible D match to TRBD2 (6 bases). Germline V gene lookup returns CDR1 MNHEY and CDR2 SMNVEV (reference sequence). The V end was cut by 4 bases, the J end by 5 bases, with 20 bases between. There are 16 residues in the CDR3. CDR3 region: CASSSGLGGALETQYF. In nucleotides, the CDR3 is TGTGCCAGCAGTTCGGGGCTAGGAGGGGCATTGGAGACCCAGTACTTC.

This clonotype was observed at least ten times. The V and J genes are TRBV7-2 and TRBJ2-1; TRBD2 matches at 8 bases. V gave up 5 bases and J gave up 10 bases; unmatched junction bases: 16. There are 16 residues in the CDR3. Per germline, CDR1 SGHTA and CDR2 FQGNSA. The DNA for the CDR3 is TGTGCCAGCAGCCGGACCGCGGGGGGCCACTTTGAGGAGCAGTTCTTC. This sequence encodes CASSRTAGGHFEEQFF.

V is TRBV20-1 and J is TRBJ2-1; possible D gene TRBD1, 5 bases. V gave up 0 bases and J gave up 4 bases, with 13 bases separating them. CDR3 length: 15 residues. Germline V gives CDR1 DFQATT, CDR2 SNEGSKA (reference sequence). This CDR3 reads CSARDYRGKYNEQFF. The CDR3 nucleotides are TGCAGTGCTAGAGATTATAGGGGAAAGTACAATGAGCAGTTCTTC.

This clonotype was counted ten times or more. The rearrangement uses TRBV7-9 and TRBJ2-5, with TRBD2 matching over 9 bases. Trimming removed 0 bases from V and 3 bases from J; junction bases left unmatched: 2. The CDR3 is 15 amino acids. Germline-derived CDR1 and CDR2 are SEHNR and FQNEAQ (reference sequence). The CDR3 DNA reads as TGTGCCAGCAGCTTAGCGGCTAGCGGGGAAGAGACCCAGTACTTC. Residues: CASSLAASGEETQYF.

For the CDR3, the DNA is TGTGCCACTCAGGCGACGGGACAGGGAACGGCTTTGGCTCAGCCCCAGCATTTT. This gives the protein CATQATGQGTALAQPQHF. This chain uses TRBV15 with TRBJ1-5, with 9 bases aligning to TRBD1. Germline assignment: CDR1 LNHNV and CDR2 YYDKDF (reference sequence). The CDR3 covers 18 residues. Losses at the gene ends were 9 bases for V and 6 bases for J; bases not matched to a gene: 21.

This clonotype was found a few times. The V call is TRBV11-2, the J call TRBJ2-3; tentatively, D is TRBD2 (6 bases). Trimming removed 1 base at V and 5 bases at J, with 19 bases between. The length of the CDR3 is 17 residues. Germline CDR1 and CDR2: SGHAT and FQNNGV. The CDR3 sequence is CASSLGFGSLEGDTQYF. DNA of the CDR3: TGTGCCAGCAGCTTAGGGTTCGGGAGCCTCGAGGGAGATACGCAGTATTTT.

The sample holds many counts of this clonotype. This chain links TRBV7-2 with TRBJ2-1, with TRBD2 matching over 9 bases. The V and J ends lost 1 base and 2 bases, in that order; junction bases with no gene match: 6. The germline V gene encodes CDR1 SGHTA and CDR2 FQGNSA. CDR3 length equals 17 residues. For the CDR3, the DNA is TGTGCCAGCAGCTTAGACTTAGCGGGAGATCCCTACAATGAGCAGTTCTTC. It encodes CASSLDLAGDPYNEQFF.

This clonotype was observed once. The chain employs TRBV6-6 and TRBJ1-6, with D maybe TRBD1 (5 bases). Germline CDR1 and CDR2: MNHNY and SVGAGI (reference sequence). The CDR3 is 17 residues long. V lost 2 bases, J lost 10 bases, and 21 bases lay in between. CDR3 sequence: CASSYKVGHRSSSPLHF. CDR3 bases: TGTGCCAGCAGTTACAAAGTAGGGCACAGGTCCTCATCACCCCTCCACTTT.

The V gene is TRBV20-1, the J gene TRBJ1-1; D is unclear. The CDR3 totals 15 residues. The germline V gene encodes CDR1 DFQATT and CDR2 SNEGSKA (reference sequence). Trimming left V 2 bases short and J 2 bases short, with 15 bases between. In DNA form, the CDR3 reads TGCAGTGCTAGATCGCCCTTCGCAACAAACACTGAAGCTTTCTTT. Translated, it gives CSARSPFATNTEAFF.